These 6 T cell receptor beta chains came from one sample sequenced in a study of T cell changes during pregnancy in multiple sclerosis. Sequenced by immunoSEQ multiplex PCR; TCRdb stores in-frame clones only, minus some. The top ten hold approximately 1.9% of the sample, which has some 81,000 clones, 70% to 90% seen once. Sequenced here: peripheral blood, sampled before pregnancy. These receptors were taken from a female donor with multiple sclerosis, enrolled in a pregnancy study.

Comment on this clone: Compared with germline, one end of the junction differs, possibly owing to a read error. The V gene is TRBV7-7, the J gene TRBJ2-5; D may be TRBD1 (5 bases). The CDR3 runs 14 residues. The V gene's germline CDR1 is SSHAT and CDR2 FNYEAQ (reference sequence). CDR3 region: CASSLGHSGETQYF. In DNA form, the CDR3 reads TGTGCTAGCAGCTTAGGACATTCCGGAGAGACCCAGTACTTC. Full variable domain (rest looked up from reference TRBV7-7 and TRBJ2-5): GAGVSQSPRYKVTKRGQDVTLRCDPISSHATLYWYQQALGQGPEFLTYFNYEAQPDKSGLPSDRFSAERPEGSISTLTIQRTEQRDSAMYRCASSLGHSGETQYFGPGTRLLVL.

This clone turned up a few times. The rearrangement joins TRBV5-1 to TRBJ2-1; D gene uncertain. CDR1 and CDR2 (germline): SGHRS, YFSETQ. The CDR3 extends over 14 amino acids. V gave up 2 bases and J gave up 3 bases, with 9 bases separating them. CDR3 in amino acids: CASSLTRVYNEQFF. CDR3 bases: TGCGCCAGCAGCTTAACACGGGTCTACAATGAGCAGTTCTTC. The entire variable domain, with the rest obtained from reference TRBV5-1 and TRBJ2-1, is as follows: KAGVTQTPRYLIKTRGQQVTLSCSPISGHRSVSWYQQTPGQGLQFLFEYFSETQRNKGNFPGRFSGRQFSNSRSEMNVSTLELGDSALYLCASSLTRVYNEQFFGPGTRLTVL.

The V and J genes are TRBV15 and TRBJ1-1; weak D call: TRBD1 (5 bases). V gave up 5 bases and J gave up 1 base, with 8 bases separating them. There are 13 residues in the CDR3. Germline CDR1 is LNHNV and CDR2 is YYDKDF (reference sequence). The CDR3 region is CATSLDTNTEAFF. The CDR3 DNA reads TGTGCCACCAGCCTGGACACGAACACTGAAGCTTTCTTT.

In nucleotides, the CDR3 is TGCGCCAGCAGCCATCCCGGACTGGTGAACACTGAAGCTTTCTTT. As protein: CASSHPGLVNTEAFF. V is TRBV4-1 and J is TRBJ1-1, with unresolved D. The CDR3 is made up of 15 amino acids. Looked up from germline, CDR1 is MGHRA and CDR2 is YSYEKL. Trimming took off 3 bases at V and 0 bases at J, with 11 bases between the two ends.

This chain links TRBV29-1 with TRBJ1-1; D perhaps matches TRBD1 (6 bases). The CDR3 extends over 16 amino acids. V was pared by 6 bases and J by 4 bases, with 24 bases between. Germline assignment: CDR1 SQVTM and CDR2 ANQGSEA. The CDR3 region is CSVPTRNQGFSTEAFF. As DNA, the CDR3 is TGCAGCGTCCCAACTAGAAATCAGGGGTTTAGCACTGAAGCTTTCTTT.

The chain has TRBV19 and TRBJ1-5; 10 bases fit TRBD1. Trimming removed 4 bases from V and 6 bases from J; junction bases left unmatched: 6. Germline CDR1 and CDR2: LNHDA and SQIVND (reference sequence). The CDR3 consists of 15 residues. CDR3 protein: CASSTTGGAVQPQHF. For the CDR3, the DNA is TGTGCCAGTAGTACGACAGGGGGCGCAGTTCAGCCCCAGCATTTT.